This TCR beta chain was recovered during a study of cytomegalovirus exposure and HLA in healthy donors. Study-wide points: Roughly uniform depth of sequencing across donors was assumed in presence/absence analyses.

CDR1 SGHVS and CDR2 FNYEAQ come from the germline V gene. Trimming stripped 5 bases from V and 9 bases from J, with 20 bases between. The length of the CDR3 is 15 residues. This clone occurred a few times. The antigen remains unidentified. It was with 60 Vbeta and 13 Jbeta primers that the PCR ran. The repertoire was sequenced with immunoSEQ multiplex PCR; TCRdb's copy has only in-frame clones and lacks some. This table has 130,000 to 150,000 clones, less than 85% appearing once. This sequence joins TRBV7-6 and TRBJ2-4; D is ambiguous. The material sequenced was PBMCs. The source is a young man in good health and CMV-seropositive. CDR3 coding DNA: TGTGCCAGCAGCCCCGCCCCCGGATCCACGGGCATTCAGTACTTC. It specifies CASSPAPGSTGIQYF. Full variable domain (remainder filled in from reference TRBV7-6 and TRBJ2-4): GAGVSQSPRYKVTKRGQDVALRCDPISGHVSLYWYRQALGQGPEFLTYFNYEAQQDKSGLPNDRFSAERPEGSISTLTIQRTEQRDSAMYRCASSPAPGSTGIQYFGAGTRLSVL.